This T cell receptor beta chain was sequenced for a study of early T cells in non-severe SARS-CoV-2 infection. The ends lost 1 base at V and 6 bases at J; junction bases unmatched: 4. CDR3 length equals 15 residues. Germline V CDR1 and CDR2: SEHNR, FQNEAQ (reference sequence). TCRdb passed the 5' RACE reads through MiXCR, listing each CDR3 protein once. Among some 56,000 distinct CDR3 sequences, about 15% were seen once, and the ten largest hold roughly 4.3%. This clonotype was counted many times. The material sequenced was whole blood, taken at baseline. V and J are TRBV7-9 and TRBJ2-1; 9 bases align to TRBD2. The sequence was obtained from an adult who was a healthcare worker with PCR-confirmed SARS-CoV-2 infection or an uninfected control (not recorded which). The CDR3 DNA is TGTGCCAGCAGCTTAGGAGCGGGAGGAATCAATGAGCAGTTCTTC. Protein: CASSLGAGGINEQFF.